Listed here are 20 T cell receptor beta chains from one sample, sequenced in a study of response to subunit inactivated influenza vaccine. TCRdb redid the calling of the RT-PCR reads with MiXCR, one entry per CDR3 protein. The sample lists around 760,000 distinct CDR3 sequences; around 13% were seen once. This specimen was PBMCs from blood, taken about 14 days before vaccination. The source is a man aged 50-59 years who received an inactivated influenza vaccine.

The table lists this clonotype with many counts. J is TRBJ2-1 and V is TRBV5-1, with D tentatively TRBD1 (5 bases). V gave up 0 bases and J gave up 12 bases, with 13 bases separating them. CDR3 length equals 13 residues. Germline V gives CDR1 SGHRS, CDR2 YFSETQ. CDR3 region: CASSLETDTGQFF. As DNA, the CDR3 is TGCGCCAGCAGCTTGGAGACAGACACTGGGCAGTTCTTC.

The chain employs TRBV6-1 and TRBJ2-1; unclear D gene. Germline V gene sequence: CDR1 MNHNS, CDR2 SASEGT. The CDR3 runs to 15 residues. The V gene lost 2 bases and the J gene lost 3 bases, with 11 bases spanning the gap. The CDR3 spells CASSETGFHYNEQFF. CDR3 sequence (DNA): TGTGCCAGCAGTGAAACCGGATTTCACTACAATGAGCAGTTCTTC.

This clonotype was seen a few times. V is TRBV12-3 or TRBV12-4 and J is TRBJ1-2; possibly TRBD1 for D (6 bases). The CDR3 loop spans 14 amino acids. The V and J ends lost 3 bases and 4 bases respectively, with 12 bases between them. CDR3 bases: TGTGCCAGCAGTTTGGCAGGGGTCGCCTATGGCTACACCTTC. It translates to CASSLAGVAYGYTF.

The chain has TRBV12-3 or TRBV12-4 and TRBJ2-7; perhaps TRBD1 as D (7 bases). The V end lost 3 bases, the J end lost 0 bases, and 18 bases lay between the germline ends. The CDR3 has 17 residues. CDR3 DNA sequence: TGTGCCAGCAGTTTTGAAGGCGGCAGGGGGGACTCCTACGAGCAGTACTTC. Translated, it gives CASSFEGGRGDSYEQYF.

There are a few counts of this clonotype. The chain combines TRBV5-1 with TRBJ2-3, with 9 bases identical to TRBD1. V lost 7 bases, J lost 1 base, and 1 base stayed unmatched. CDR3 size: 13 residues. CDR1 is SGHRS and CDR2 is YFSETQ in the germline V gene. In DNA form, the CDR3 reads TGCGCCAGCTGGACAGGGGGCACAGATACGCAGTATTTT. Its translation is CASWTGGTDTQYF.

This clonotype has more than one count but fewer than ten. The V and J genes are TRBV5-1 and TRBJ2-7; the D is unclear. CDR1 and CDR2 from the germline V gene are SGHRS and YFSETQ. The CDR3 covers 14 residues. V gave up 3 bases and J gave up 1 base, with 11 bases separating them. In nucleotides, the CDR3 is TGCGCCAGCAGCTATCGGGCGGAATCCTACGAGCAGTACTTC. Translated: CASSYRAESYEQYF.

The sample holds a few counts of this clonotype. The V call is TRBV4-2, the J call TRBJ2-2; D tentatively fits TRBD1 or TRBD2 (5 bases each). The V gene lost 2 bases and the J gene lost 2 bases, with 18 bases spanning the gap. Germline CDR1 is LGHNA and CDR2 is YNFKEQ. The CDR3 contains 18 residues. The CDR3 DNA follows: TGTGCCAGCAGCCAATATTCGGGTGGGACGGATAACACCGGGGAGCTGTTTTTT. Its translation is CASSQYSGGTDNTGELFF.

This clonotype came up a few times. The chain joins TRBV4-3 to TRBJ2-2; unclear D gene. V was pared by 1 base and J by 3 bases, with 6 bases between. Germline loops: CDR1 LGHNA, CDR2 YSLEER. This CDR3 comprises 14 residues. This chain's CDR3 is CASSQGHYTGELFF. The CDR3 coding sequence is TGCGCCAGCAGCCAAGGACACTACACCGGGGAGCTGTTTTTT.

This clonotype was counted ten times or more. The chain joins TRBV6-2 or TRBV6-3 to TRBJ1-1, with D unclear. V shed 7 bases and J shed 1 base, with 10 bases lying between them. The CDR3 loop spans 13 amino acids. Looked up from germline, CDR1 is MNHEY and CDR2 is SVGEGT. The CDR3: CASTRTGNTEAFF. In DNA, the CDR3 is TGTGCCAGCACCCGGACGGGGAACACTGAAGCTTTCTTT.

This clonotype was seen at least ten times. The chain uses TRBV11-2 and TRBJ2-5; D might be TRBD1 (6 bases). The V end lost 5 bases, the J end lost 7 bases, and 17 bases lay between the germline ends. This CDR3 comprises 14 residues. CDR1 SGHAT and CDR2 FQNNGV come from the germline V gene. CDR3: CASSRDILGGTQYF. The DNA for the CDR3 is TGTGCCAGCAGCCGGGACATCCTTGGGGGGACCCAGTACTTC.

In its sample, this clonotype was seen many times. The rearrangement links TRBV29-1 to TRBJ2-1; TRBD2 might be the D (5 bases). V was cut by 6 bases and J by 3 bases, with 6 bases left in between. Germline assignment: CDR1 SQVTM and CDR2 ANQGSEA. This CDR3 has 11 amino acids. The CDR3 here is CSVDYYNEQFF. The CDR3 DNA sequence: TGCAGCGTAGACTACTACAATGAGCAGTTCTTC.

This clonotype was found a few times. The chain joins TRBV5-1 to TRBJ2-7; D gene unclear. With 0 bases removed from V and 5 bases from J, the gap between germline ends came to 9 bases. Germline V lookup: CDR1 SGHRS, CDR2 YFSETQ. CDR3 size: 13 residues. The CDR3 protein is CASSLASTNEQYF. The DNA for the CDR3 is TGCGCCAGCAGCTTGGCCTCAACCAACGAGCAGTACTTC.

This clonotype has at least ten counts. This chain connects TRBV24-1 to TRBJ2-1, with 9 bases fitting TRBD1. This CDR3 has 16 amino acids. With V trimmed by 0 bases and J by 5 bases, 4 bases remained unmatched. Germline V gene lookup returns CDR1 KGHDR and CDR2 SFDVKD. CDR3 in DNA: TGTGCCACCAGTGATTTGCGGGGACAGGGAGACAATGAGCAGTTCTTC. It encodes CATSDLRGQGDNEQFF.

With regard to this clonotype: A single base separates this from a much larger clone, so it may be a read error. The V and J genes are TRBV28 and TRBJ1-1, with D possibly matching TRBD1 (5 bases). The CDR3 is 15 amino acids. CDR1 is MDHEN, CDR2 SYDVKM, per germline. The DNA of the CDR3 is TGTGCCAGCAGATTATCCTACAGGAAGAACACTGAAGCTTTCTTT. It encodes CASRLSYRKNTEAFF.

At least ten counts were recorded for this clonotype. The rearrangement joins TRBV6-4 to TRBJ1-1; D remains unclear. CDR1 and CDR2 (germline): MRHNA, SNTAGT. This CDR3 region has 13 residues. The V end lost 8 bases, the J end lost 0 bases, and 10 bases lay between the germline ends. The CDR3 DNA sequence: TGTGCCAGCTCGAGGACTTTGAACACTGAAGCTTTCTTT. It is translated as CASSRTLNTEAFF.

The chain employs TRBV7-2 and TRBJ2-3; D unclear. This CDR3 spans 13 amino acids. The germline gives CDR1 SGHTA, CDR2 FQGNSA. Trimming stripped 5 bases from V and 2 bases from J, with 8 bases between. DNA for the CDR3: TGTGCCAGCAGCCCCGCCCACACAGATACGCAGTATTTT. This codes for CASSPAHTDTQYF.

In its sample, this clonotype was seen many times. This rearrangement joins TRBV4-3 to TRBJ2-7; the D gene is possibly TRBD1 (5 bases). Looked up from germline, CDR1 is LGHNA and CDR2 is YSLEER. V lost 0 bases and J 3 bases, leaving 15 bases between the germline ends. CDR3 length equals 16 residues. DNA for the CDR3: TGCGCCAGCAGCCAAGATTACAGGCTAGGTTTCTACGAGCAGTACTTC. This sequence encodes CASSQDYRLGFYEQYF.

This clonotype occurred once. The gene calls are TRBV5-6 and TRBJ2-3; D not certain. Germline assignment: CDR1 SGHDT and CDR2 YYEEEE. V lost 4 bases to trimming and J lost 7 bases, with 13 bases between them. CDR3 length equals 13 residues. CDR3 region: CASSPRDAYTQYF. The CDR3 DNA reads TGTGCCAGCAGCCCCCGTGATGCTTATACGCAGTATTTT.

This clonotype was seen at least ten times. CDR3 DNA: TGCGCCAGCAGCTCGTGGACAGGGGGCTTGGACGAGCAGTACTTC. Amino acids: CASSSWTGGLDEQYF. The V gene is TRBV5-1, the J gene TRBJ2-7; 11 nucleotides agree with TRBD1. Germline V lookup: CDR1 SGHRS, CDR2 YFSETQ. The junction had 7 bases not matched to a gene; V was cut back by 3 bases and J by 5 bases. This CDR3 contains 15 residues.

The V call is TRBV7-9, the J call TRBJ2-1; D is uncertain. V dropped 6 bases and J dropped 6 bases, with 18 bases sitting between them. This CDR3 contains 15 residues. Per the germline V gene, CDR1 is SEHNR and CDR2 is FQNEAQ (reference sequence). The CDR3 DNA reads as TGTGCCAGCAGTCCCGGTACTGTGGCAAGCAATGAGCAGTTCTTC. Protein: CASSPGTVASNEQFF.